A selection of T cell receptor beta chains follows, all from one sample in a study of CD8+ T cells in alopecia areata. Profiling relied on immunoSEQ multiplex PCR, and the TCRdb table lists in-frame clones only, not all of them. The sample comprises roughly 170,000 clones, roughly three fifths of which are singletons, and roughly an eighth rests with the top ten. Source: CD8+ T cells sorted from blood, taken at week 24, from a patient treated with tofacitinib. The receptors here all came from a human donor with alopecia areata. The CDR3 runs from the conserved cysteine through the conserved F or W. The D gene is left open where the match is weak. For some rows the clone size is stated as once, few or many, or as a class when expanded; others skip it.

v_gene: TRBV7-9
j_gene: TRBJ2-6
abundance: .
d_gene: .
CDR3nt: TGTGCCAGCAGCTTAGCGTCAGCCCACTCTGGGGCCAACGTCCTGACTTTC
CDR3aa: CASSLASAHSGANVLTF

v_gene: TRBV11-2
j_gene: TRBJ1-1
abundance: .
d_gene: .
CDR3nt: TGTGCCAGCGGCCTAGATATCCCGAACACTGAAGCTTTCTTT
CDR3aa: CASGLDIPNTEAFF

v_gene: TRBV30
j_gene: TRBJ2-3
abundance: few
d_gene: .
CDR3nt: TGTGCCTGGAGTGTCCCGGCAATCACAGATACGCAGTATTTT
CDR3aa: CAWSVPAITDTQYF

v_gene: TRBV4-1
j_gene: TRBJ2-3
abundance: .
d_gene: TRBD1
CDR3nt: TGCGCCAGCAGCCAAGGAGTCAGGGGGCTAAGGGATACGCAGTATTTT
CDR3aa: CASSQGVRGLRDTQYF

v_gene: TRBV7-2
j_gene: TRBJ2-7
abundance: .
d_gene: .
CDR3nt: TGTGCCAGCAGCTCAAGGGACACCTCCTACGAGCAGTACTTC
CDR3aa: CASSSRDTSYEQYF

v_gene: TRBV6-6
j_gene: TRBJ1-6
abundance: .
d_gene: TRBD1
CDR3nt: TGTGCCAGCAGGCCGACAGGGAACAATTCTCCCCTCCACTTT
CDR3aa: CASRPTGNNSPLHF

v_gene: TRBV6-1
j_gene: TRBJ2-7
abundance: few
d_gene: .
CDR3nt: TGTGCCAGCATTACCCAGAACTACGAGCAGTACTTC
CDR3aa: CASITQNYEQYF

v_gene: TRBV5-1
j_gene: TRBJ2-2
abundance: few
d_gene: .
CDR3nt: TGCGCCAGCAGCTCCCGGGACACACACACCGGGGAGCTGTTTTTT
CDR3aa: CASSSRDTHTGELFF

v_gene: TRBV19
j_gene: TRBJ2-7
abundance: few
d_gene: TRBD1
CDR3nt: TGTGCCAGTAGTACCGGACAGGTCGACGAGCAGTACTTC
CDR3aa: CASSTGQVDEQYF

v_gene: TRBV30
j_gene: TRBJ1-2
abundance: .
d_gene: TRBD1
CDR3nt: TGTGCCTGGAGTGGGGGACAGGGAAGTGGCTACACCTTC
CDR3aa: CAWSGGQGSGYTF

v_gene: TRBV20-1
j_gene: TRBJ2-7
abundance: .
d_gene: .
CDR3nt: TGCAGTGCGAGAGAGAGCTACGAGCAGTACTTC
CDR3aa: CSARESYEQYF

v_gene: TRBV5-1
j_gene: TRBJ2-3
abundance: .
d_gene: .
CDR3nt: TGCGCCAGCAGCTTCATGGACTCCCGGGGCACCGATACGCAGTATTTT
CDR3aa: CASSFMDSRGTDTQYF

v_gene: TRBV11-2
j_gene: TRBJ2-1
abundance: .
d_gene: TRBD2
CDR3nt: TGTGCCAGCAGCTTAAATCTAGCGGGGGCGCCTGGCTACAATGAGCAGTTCTTC
CDR3aa: CASSLNLAGAPGYNEQFF

v_gene: TRBV4-2
j_gene: TRBJ2-1
abundance: .
d_gene: TRBD2
CDR3nt: TGTGCCAGCAGCCTTTCCGGGACTAGGGACAATGAGCAGTTCTTC
CDR3aa: CASSLSGTRDNEQFF

v_gene: TRBV7-9
j_gene: TRBJ1-1
abundance: .
d_gene: TRBD1
CDR3nt: TGTGCCAGCAGCTTTCGACAGGGATTGGGGGGAGCTTTCTTT
CDR3aa: CASSFRQGLGGAFF

v_gene: TRBV5-1
j_gene: TRBJ2-7
abundance: few
d_gene: .
CDR3nt: TGCGCCAGCAGCTTGGCGACAGACCTCTCCTACGAGCAGTACTTC
CDR3aa: CASSLATDLSYEQYF

v_gene: TRBV18
j_gene: TRBJ2-2
abundance: .
d_gene: .
CDR3nt: TGTGCCAGCTCACTGACAGAGGAGAACACCGGGGAGCTGTTTTTT
CDR3aa: CASSLTEENTGELFF

v_gene: TRBV27
j_gene: TRBJ2-3
abundance: .
d_gene: .
CDR3nt: TGTGCCAGCGGCTACAGGGACCTGGATACGCAGTATTTT
CDR3aa: CASGYRDLDTQYF

v_gene: TRBV28
j_gene: TRBJ2-2
abundance: .
d_gene: TRBD2
CDR3nt: TGTGCCAGCACTCCCCAAGCACTAGCGGGGGATAAACTGAACACCGGGGAGCTGTTTTTT
CDR3aa: CASTPQALAGDKLNTGELFF

v_gene: TRBV13
j_gene: TRBJ1-1
abundance: once
d_gene: TRBD1
CDR3nt: TGTGCCAGCAGATCACAGGGGGGGAGTACTGAAGCTTTCTTT
CDR3aa: CASRSQGGSTEAFF

v_gene: TRBV27
j_gene: TRBJ2-5
abundance: .
d_gene: TRBD2
CDR3nt: TGTGCCAGCAGTTTCCGGGGAGGGGAGACCCAGTACTTC
CDR3aa: CASSFRGGETQYF

v_gene: TRBV4-2
j_gene: TRBJ2-1
abundance: .
d_gene: TRBD2
CDR3nt: TGTGCCAGCAGCCCAGGGACTAGCGGGAGGCTCGATGAGCAGTTCTTC
CDR3aa: CASSPGTSGRLDEQFF

v_gene: TRBV2
j_gene: TRBJ2-1
abundance: .
d_gene: .
CDR3nt: TGTGCCAGCATACCAGGGGATTGGGATGAGCAGTTCTTC
CDR3aa: CASIPGDWDEQFF

v_gene: TRBV5-1
j_gene: TRBJ2-7
abundance: .
d_gene: .
CDR3nt: TGCGCCAGCAGCTTGGAGGGTATTATAGGCGAGCAGTACTTC
CDR3aa: CASSLEGIIGEQYF

v_gene: TRBV19
j_gene: TRBJ2-1
abundance: once
d_gene: TRBD2
CDR3nt: TGTGCCTCGGGACTAGCGGGGGGAAGCTCCTACAATGAGCAGTTCTTC
CDR3aa: CASGLAGGSSYNEQFF

v_gene: TRBV11-2
j_gene: TRBJ2-3
abundance: .
d_gene: TRBD1
CDR3nt: TGTGCCAGCAGCCCAGGGGGCGGCGGCACGCAGTATTTT
CDR3aa: CASSPGGGGTQYF

v_gene: TRBV15
j_gene: TRBJ2-1
abundance: .
d_gene: TRBD1
CDR3nt: TGTGCCACCAGTATACCGGGACAGGGGGGTAATGAGCAGTTCTTC
CDR3aa: CATSIPGQGGNEQFF

v_gene: TRBV2
j_gene: TRBJ2-7
abundance: .
d_gene: .
CDR3nt: TGTGCCAGCAGCGGTCTTAGGACCTCCTCCTACGAGCAGTACTTC
CDR3aa: CASSGLRTSSYEQYF

v_gene: TRBV29-1
j_gene: TRBJ2-2
abundance: .
d_gene: .
CDR3nt: TGCAGCGCTTTCCCGGGGGAGTCACCTTCCAACACCGGGGAGCTGTTTTTT
CDR3aa: CSAFPGESPSNTGELFF

v_gene: TRBV9
j_gene: TRBJ2-7
abundance: .
d_gene: TRBD1
CDR3nt: TGTGCCAGCAGCCTCGGGACAGGGGGGTACGAGCAGTACTTC
CDR3aa: CASSLGTGGYEQYF

v_gene: TRBV29-1
j_gene: TRBJ2-7
abundance: few
d_gene: TRBD1
CDR3nt: TGCAGCGTTGAAGGGGACAGGGGCTCTGCCTACGAGCAGTACTTC
CDR3aa: CSVEGDRGSAYEQYF

v_gene: TRBV7-9
j_gene: TRBJ2-3
abundance: .
d_gene: .
CDR3nt: TGTGCCAGCAGCCCGACTGGGGATACGCAGTATTTT
CDR3aa: CASSPTGDTQYF

v_gene: TRBV12-5
j_gene: TRBJ2-7
abundance: .
d_gene: .
CDR3nt: TGTGCTAGTGGTTTGTATTCTAGAGGATACGAGCAGTACTTC
CDR3aa: CASGLYSRGYEQYF

v_gene: TRBV5-6
j_gene: TRBJ1-5
abundance: once
d_gene: TRBD1
CDR3nt: TGTGCCAGCAGCTTCCAAGGGGACAGGGTCAATCAGCCCCAGCATTTT
CDR3aa: CASSFQGDRVNQPQHF

v_gene: TRBV5-1
j_gene: TRBJ2-5
abundance: .
d_gene: TRBD2
CDR3nt: TGCGCCAGCAGCTCTGAGCGGGGCCCCCGGGAGACCCAGTACTTC
CDR3aa: CASSSERGPRETQYF

v_gene: TRBV5-6
j_gene: TRBJ2-2
abundance: few
d_gene: TRBD1
CDR3nt: TGTGCCAGCAGCAGCCCGGGACAGGGGAGTGGCGGGGAGCTGTTTTTT
CDR3aa: CASSSPGQGSGGELFF

v_gene: TRBV6-1
j_gene: TRBJ2-7
abundance: .
d_gene: .
CDR3nt: TGTGCCAGCAGTCCCGCCTGGGGCTACGAGCAGTACTTC
CDR3aa: CASSPAWGYEQYF